Below, 19 T cell receptor beta chains from the same sample are listed, as sequenced in a study of control samples from healthy donors and cancer patients (dated by TCRdb to about 2020). Receptors were amplified or captured by the immunoSEQ multiplex PCR assay. Held by TCRdb, this immuneACCESS table contains in-frame sequences only and omits some clones. Under half of the omission traces to an unresolved V gene where checked; the cause of the rest is unknown. The sample profile shows under 85,000 clones; roughly 93% of them were found once. Roughly 1.2% of the sample belongs to the ten largest clones. The sample was PBMCs. The receptors were gathered from a woman in her 40s with lung cancer.

The chain combines TRBV18 with TRBJ2-7; tentatively, D is TRBD1 or TRBD2 (5 bases each). Per germline, CDR1 KGHSH and CDR2 LQKENI. Trimming took 6 bases from V and 7 from J, leaving 19 bases between them. The CDR3 contains 14 residues. CDR3 nucleotide sequence: TGTGCCAGCTCCCCCCCCGGGACCTTGGGGGAGCAGTACTTC. Translating gives CASSPPGTLGEQYF.

The chain is built from TRBV5-1 and TRBJ1-4; tentative D call: TRBD1 (6 bases). Germline values: CDR1 SGHRS, CDR2 YFSETQ. V shed 1 base and J shed 7 bases, with 17 bases lying between them. CDR3 length: 16 amino acids. The CDR3 is CASSLLGRGAGEKLFF. CDR3 nucleotide sequence: TGCGCCAGCAGCTTGTTGGGGAGGGGGGCTGGTGAAAAACTGTTTTTT.

This clone was recorded only once. The chain couples TRBV27 to TRBJ2-2; the D gene is possibly TRBD2 (6 bases). The CDR3 length is 13 residues. In germline, CDR1 is MNHEY, CDR2 SMNVEV (reference sequence). V was pared by 5 bases and J by 6 bases, with 10 bases between. CDR3 in amino acids: CASSPTGAGELFF. Written as DNA, the CDR3 is TGTGCCAGCAGTCCTACGGGAGCCGGGGAGCTGTTTTTT.

V and J are TRBV5-1 and TRBJ2-7; D is unresolved. Deletions cut 4 bases from V and 6 bases from J, with 8 bases between. This CDR3 contains 11 residues. Germline assignment: CDR1 SGHRS and CDR2 YFSETQ. The CDR3 DNA sequence: TGCGCCAGCAGCCACTTGGGCGAGCAGTACTTC. This translates into CASSHLGEQYF.

This chain uses TRBV7-2 with TRBJ1-1, with D uncertain. With 5 bases removed from V and 1 base from J, the gap between germline ends came to 14 bases. The CDR3 length is 15 residues. Germline V gene data show CDR1 as SGHTA and CDR2 as FQGNSA. The CDR3 nucleotides read TGTGCCAGCAGCCCTTCCCCTACAGAGAACACTGAAGCTTTCTTT. It specifies CASSPSPTENTEAFF.

The rearrangement links TRBV4-2 to TRBJ2-7; 10 bases align to TRBD2. Losses at the gene ends were 0 bases for V and 6 bases for J; bases not matched to a gene: 5. The germline V gene encodes CDR1 LGHNA and CDR2 YNFKEQ. The CDR3 covers 15 residues. The CDR3 spells CASSQEGAGGSEQYF. The CDR3 nucleotides are TGTGCCAGCAGCCAAGAGGGAGCGGGGGGGTCCGAGCAGTACTTC.

V is TRBV10-3 and J is TRBJ1-4; tentatively, D is TRBD1 (5 bases). Germline CDR1 reads ENHRY; CDR2 reads SYGVKD. The CDR3 spans 14 residues. The V gene lost 6 bases and the J gene lost 1 base, with 9 bases spanning the gap. The CDR3 loop reads CAISGTGTNEKLFF. The CDR3 nucleotides are TGTGCCATCAGCGGGACGGGAACTAATGAAAAACTGTTTTTT.

This clone has only one observation. CDR3 region: CASSAQGAWTEAFF. In DNA form, the CDR3 reads TGTGCCAGCAGCGCACAGGGGGCGTGGACTGAAGCTTTCTTT. This chain uses TRBV9 with TRBJ1-1; 9 nucleotides agree with TRBD1. V lost 3 bases and J lost 5; bases outside the gene matches: 5. Germline V gene lookup returns CDR1 SGDLS and CDR2 YYNGEE. The CDR3 is 14 amino acids.

The chain has TRBV27 and TRBJ2-6, with TRBD1 identical over 7 bases. In germline, CDR1 is MNHEY, CDR2 SMNVEV (reference sequence). The trim removed 0 bases at V and 0 bases at J, leaving 2 bases unmatched. This CDR3 spans 17 amino acids. Here the CDR3 DNA reads TGTGCCAGCAGTTTATCCAGGGGGTCCTCTGGGGCCAACGTCCTGACTTTC. This sequence encodes CASSLSRGSSGANVLTF.

This sequence joins TRBV5-1 and TRBJ2-1; D call uncertain. CDR1 is SGHRS, CDR2 YFSETQ, per germline. Between the trimmed V and J ends, which lost 5 bases and 2 bases, there was a span of 11 bases. CDR3 length: 14 amino acids. The CDR3 bases are TGCGCCAGCAGAGGCCTGGACCCCTACAATGAGCAGTTCTTC. Its translation: CASRGLDPYNEQFF.

The genes are TRBV12-3 or TRBV12-4 and TRBJ2-1; 8 positions agree with TRBD1. This CDR3 spans 13 amino acids. V trimming: 6 bases; J trimming: 8 bases; junction bases outside the gene matches: 6. The CDR3 nucleotides read TGTGCCAGCAGAGCCGGGACAGGCGATGAGCAGTTCTTC. Its translation is CASRAGTGDEQFF.

V usage is TRBV21-1 and J usage is TRBJ1-5. TRBV21-1 is a documented pseudogene. This CDR3 has 17 residues. The CDR3 loop is CASSPPRGPHAAQPQHF. CDR3 sequence (DNA): TGTGCCAGCAGCCCCCCGAGGGGACCACATGCCGCTCAGCCCCAGCATTTT.

The chain is built from TRBV21-1 and TRBJ1-3; the DNA was not used to check the table's D call, TRBD1. TRBV21-1 is a documented pseudogene. There are 18 residues in the CDR3. The CDR3 protein is CASSKITAHKFSGNTIYF. DNA for the CDR3: TGTGCCAGCAGCAAAATCACAGCACACAAATTCTCTGGAAACACCATATATTTT.

The chain joins TRBV12-5 to TRBJ2-1, with D perhaps TRBD1 or TRBD2 (5 bases each). V shed 6 bases and J shed 7 bases, with 13 bases lying between them. The germline V gene has CDR1 LGHNT and CDR2 FRNRAP. This CDR3 is built from 13 residues. In DNA, the CDR3 is TGTGCTAGTGGGACGGGACCCCGGAATGAGCAGTTCTTC. Its protein is CASGTGPRNEQFF.

This chain uses TRBV7-8 with TRBJ2-3; 9 nucleotides match TRBD2. Germline-derived CDR1 and CDR2 are SGHVS and FQNEAQ. This CDR3 region has 15 residues. The V segment lost 5 bases and the J segment 2 bases; nucleotides outside the gene matches: 5. The CDR3 nucleotides are TGTGCCAGCAGCAAAATAGCGGGGGCCACAGATACGCAGTATTTT. Translation gives CASSKIAGATDTQYF.

This sequence joins TRBV19 and TRBJ2-1, with 15 bases fitting TRBD2. Germline V CDR1 and CDR2: LNHDA, SQIVND (reference sequence). The CDR3 covers 17 residues. The trim removed 7 bases at V and 0 bases at J, leaving 4 bases unmatched. The CDR3 spells CASIGTSGGSSYNEQFF. DNA for the CDR3: TGTGCCAGTATCGGGACTAGCGGGGGGAGCTCCTACAATGAGCAGTTCTTC.

V is TRBV19 and J is TRBJ2-5; 7 bases fit TRBD1. Germline CDR1 and CDR2: LNHDA and SQIVND (reference sequence). The CDR3 totals 15 residues. V lost 4 bases, J lost 2 bases, and 7 bases stayed unmatched. CDR3 sequence reads: CASSTEWDSQETQYF. DNA for the CDR3: TGTGCCAGTAGTACTGAATGGGACAGTCAAGAGACCCAGTACTTC.

The chain carries TRBV6-1 and TRBJ1-2; D may be TRBD1 (6 bases). The V gene's germline CDR1 is MNHNS and CDR2 SASEGT. The CDR3 consists of 13 residues. With 2 bases removed from V and 4 bases from J, the gap between germline ends came to 8 bases. CDR3 residues: CASSERGTYGYTF. In nucleotides, the CDR3 is TGTGCCAGCAGTGAAAGGGGGACCTATGGCTACACCTTC.

V usage is TRBV11-2 and J usage is TRBJ2-2; 7 nucleotides match TRBD2. Germline V CDR1 and CDR2: SGHAT, FQNNGV. The CDR3 runs to 13 residues. With V trimmed by 5 bases and J by 8 bases, 5 bases remained unmatched. In DNA form, the CDR3 reads TGTGCCAGCAGCGCTACTAGCGTTGGGGAGCTGTTTTTT. Its protein is CASSATSVGELFF. The variable domain in full, completed from reference TRBV11-2 and TRBJ2-2, reads EAGVAQSPRYKIIEKRQSVAFWCNPISGHATLYWYQQILGQGPKLLIQFQNNGVVDDSQLPKDRFSAERLKGVDSTLKIQPAKLEDSAVYLCASSATSVGELFFGEGSRLTVL.